Included here is one T cell receptor beta chain sequence, with context. Some clones are missing from TCRdb's copy, which holds only in-frame ones; the method was immunoSEQ multiplex PCR. The table has about 87,000 clones, over 85% seen once; the top ten hold about 1.4%. This entry is derived from a study of T cell changes during pregnancy in multiple sclerosis. This CDR3 has 15 amino acids. In germline, CDR1 is SGHVS, CDR2 FNYEAQ. V dropped 2 bases and J dropped 9; count of bases not matched to a gene: 6. The receptor comes from a female donor in good health, enrolled as a control in a pregnancy study. The chain combines TRBV7-6 with TRBJ2-2; 10 bases match TRBD1. The specimen was peripheral blood, collected in the third trimester of pregnancy. CDR3 amino acids: CASSLSGTGVRELFF. The CDR3 nucleotides are TGTGCCAGCAGCTTATCCGGGACAGGGGTTAGGGAGCTGTTTTTT.